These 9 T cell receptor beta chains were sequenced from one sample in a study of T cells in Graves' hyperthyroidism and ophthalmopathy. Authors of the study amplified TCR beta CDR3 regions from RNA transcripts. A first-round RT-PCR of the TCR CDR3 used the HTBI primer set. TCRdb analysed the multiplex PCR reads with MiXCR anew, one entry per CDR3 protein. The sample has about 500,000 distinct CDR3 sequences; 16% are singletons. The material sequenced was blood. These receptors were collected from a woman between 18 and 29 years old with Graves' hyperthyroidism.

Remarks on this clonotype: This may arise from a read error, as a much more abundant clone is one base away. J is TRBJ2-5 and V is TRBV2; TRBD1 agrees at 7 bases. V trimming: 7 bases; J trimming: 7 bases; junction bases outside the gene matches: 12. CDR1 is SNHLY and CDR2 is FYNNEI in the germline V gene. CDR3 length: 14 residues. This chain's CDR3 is CASNKGTVGGTQYF. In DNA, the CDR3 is TGTGCCAGCAACAAAGGGACAGTTGGTGGGACCCAGTACTTC.

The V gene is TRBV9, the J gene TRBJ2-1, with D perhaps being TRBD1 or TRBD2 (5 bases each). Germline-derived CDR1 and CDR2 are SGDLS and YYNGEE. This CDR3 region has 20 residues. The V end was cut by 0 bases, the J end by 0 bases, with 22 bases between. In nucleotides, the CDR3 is TGTGCCAGCAGCGTAGGTCTGAGGGGTGAACGGACGAGCTCCTACAATGAGCAGTTCTTC. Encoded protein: CASSVGLRGERTSSYNEQFF.

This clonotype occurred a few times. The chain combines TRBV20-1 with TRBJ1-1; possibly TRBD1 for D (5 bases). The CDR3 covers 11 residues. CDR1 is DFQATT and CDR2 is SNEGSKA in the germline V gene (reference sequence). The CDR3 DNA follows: TGCAGCCAAGACAGAAACACTGAAGCTTTCTTT. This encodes CSQDRNTEAFF.

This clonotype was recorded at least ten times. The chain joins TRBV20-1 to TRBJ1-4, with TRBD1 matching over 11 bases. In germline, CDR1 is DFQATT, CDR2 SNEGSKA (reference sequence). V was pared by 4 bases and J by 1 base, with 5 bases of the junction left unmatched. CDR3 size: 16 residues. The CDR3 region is CSAKDRGPLTNEKLFF. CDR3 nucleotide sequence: TGCAGTGCTAAGGACAGGGGGCCTTTAACTAATGAAAAACTGTTTTTT.

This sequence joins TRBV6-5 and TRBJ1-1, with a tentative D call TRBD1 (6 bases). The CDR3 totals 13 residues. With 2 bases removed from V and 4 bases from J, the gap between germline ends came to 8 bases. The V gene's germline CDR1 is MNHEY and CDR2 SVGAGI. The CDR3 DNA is TGTGCCAGCAGTTACACAGGGACCACTGAAGCTTTCTTT. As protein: CASSYTGTTEAFF.

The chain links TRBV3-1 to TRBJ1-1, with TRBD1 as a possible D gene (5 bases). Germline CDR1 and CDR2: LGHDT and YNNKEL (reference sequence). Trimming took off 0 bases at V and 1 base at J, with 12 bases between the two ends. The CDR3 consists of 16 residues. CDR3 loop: CASSQERGRPNTEAFF. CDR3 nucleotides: TGTGCCAGCAGCCAAGAAAGGGGCAGGCCGAACACTGAAGCTTTCTTT.

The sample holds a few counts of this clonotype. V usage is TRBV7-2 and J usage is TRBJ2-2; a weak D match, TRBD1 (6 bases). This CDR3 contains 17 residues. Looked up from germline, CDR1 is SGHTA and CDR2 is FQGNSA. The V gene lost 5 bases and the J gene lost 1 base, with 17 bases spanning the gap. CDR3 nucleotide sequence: TGTGCCAGCAGCGTCGTGGACAGCTTATTGAACACCGGGGAGCTGTTTTTT. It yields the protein CASSVVDSLLNTGELFF.

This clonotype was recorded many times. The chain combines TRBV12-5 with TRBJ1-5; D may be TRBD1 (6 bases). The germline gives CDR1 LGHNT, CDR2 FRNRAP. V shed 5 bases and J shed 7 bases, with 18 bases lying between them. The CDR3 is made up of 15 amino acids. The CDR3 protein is CASGPHSLGGQPQHF. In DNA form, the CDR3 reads TGTGCTAGTGGTCCTCACTCCTTAGGGGGACAGCCCCAGCATTTT.

CDR3 region: CASSVGLQGAIEKLFF. The CDR3, as DNA: TGTGCCAGCAGCGTAGGCTTGCAGGGGGCTATTGAAAAACTGTTTTTT. The J gene is TRBJ1-4, the V gene TRBV9; TRBD1 agrees at 8 bases. This CDR3 has 16 amino acids. Unmatched junction bases numbered 8, after V lost 0 bases and J lost 7 bases. Germline values: CDR1 SGDLS, CDR2 YYNGEE.